These 21 T cell receptor beta chains were all obtained from the same sample, sequenced in a study of blood T cell repertoires in COVID-19. Assay: immunoSEQ multiplex PCR; the TCRdb copy retains only in-frame clones and omits some. The table shows about 180,000 clones, with more than 85% occurring only once. The source material was peripheral blood. The receptors here all came from a woman aged 30 to 39 with active or convalescent COVID-19.

This rearrangement joins TRBV5-6 to TRBJ2-2, with D possibly matching TRBD2 (6 bases). The CDR3 covers 17 residues. Germline-derived CDR1 and CDR2 are SGHDT and YYEEEE. V was clipped by 2 bases and J by 4 bases, with 18 bases between them. The DNA for the CDR3 is TGTGCCAGCAGCTTTTTCGCCGCCGGAGGGTTCACCGGGGAGCTGTTTTTT. Translated, it gives CASSFFAAGGFTGELFF.

The gene calls are TRBV15 and TRBJ2-7; D might be TRBD2 (5 bases). Germline V gene data show CDR1 as LNHNV and CDR2 as YYDKDF (reference sequence). Between the trimmed V and J ends, which lost 0 bases and 0 bases, there was a span of 9 bases. The CDR3 has 15 amino acids. The CDR3 region has the DNA TGTGCCACCAGCAGAGATCTTCGGGGCTCCTACGAGCAGTACTTC. It translates to CATSRDLRGSYEQYF.

V usage is TRBV7-9 and J usage is TRBJ2-7; TRBD2 matches at 13 bases. V dropped 1 base and J dropped 12; count of bases not matched to a gene: 12. The CDR3 runs 16 residues. CDR1 and CDR2 from the germline V gene are SEHNR and FQNEAQ (reference sequence). In DNA, the CDR3 is TGTGCCAGCAGCTTAGGACTAGCGGGAGGTCGACGTACTTGGTACTTC. Translated: CASSLGLAGGRRTWYF.

This rearrangement joins TRBV28 to TRBJ2-7, with 8 positions matching TRBD1. The V and J ends lost 4 bases and 4 bases, in that order; junction bases with no gene match: 9. Germline-derived CDR1 and CDR2 are MDHEN and SYDVKM. The CDR3 runs to 15 residues. The CDR3 loop is CASSSLGQGRYEQYF. In DNA, the CDR3 is TGTGCCAGCAGTTCCCTAGGACAGGGAAGGTACGAGCAGTACTTC.

This clone was seen only a few times. This chain joins TRBV28 and TRBJ2-7, with TRBD1 matching 7 bases. CDR1 MDHEN and CDR2 SYDVKM come from the germline V gene. V lost 5 bases and J lost 2; bases outside the gene matches: 6. The CDR3 has 14 amino acids. This CDR3 is CASSVTGNTYEQYF. The CDR3 DNA is TGTGCCAGCAGTGTGACAGGGAATACCTACGAGCAGTACTTC.

The genes are TRBV7-9 and TRBJ1-3, with D possibly TRBD1 on 5 matching bases. Deletions cut 7 bases from V and 4 bases from J, with 17 bases between. Germline V gene data show CDR1 as SEHNR and CDR2 as FQNEAQ (reference sequence). The CDR3 runs to 15 residues. The CDR3 loop is CASTWSGVVGNTIYF. In nucleotides, the CDR3 is TGTGCCAGCACTTGGTCGGGGGTAGTCGGAAACACCATATATTTT.

The chain carries TRBV6-1 and TRBJ2-5; a weak D match, TRBD2 (5 bases). CDR1 and CDR2 from the germline V gene are MNHNS and SASEGT. V dropped 2 bases and J dropped 5 bases, with 15 bases sitting between them. The CDR3 spans 15 residues. CDR3 residues: CASSESLAVLETQYF. As DNA, the CDR3 is TGTGCCAGCAGTGAAAGCCTAGCCGTTCTGGAGACCCAGTACTTC.

This clone was recorded once. This chain links TRBV5-1 with TRBJ2-3; TRBD2 matches at 10 bases. CDR1 SGHRS and CDR2 YFSETQ come from the germline V gene. The V gene end was trimmed by 3 bases and the J gene end by 2 bases; junction bases not matched to a gene: 6. The CDR3 covers 16 residues. CDR3 protein: CASSSGTSVFTDTQYF. DNA for the CDR3: TGCGCCAGCAGCTCCGGGACTAGCGTTTTCACAGATACGCAGTATTTT.

V and J are TRBV7-2 and TRBJ2-1, with TRBD2 matching over 13 bases. Germline V gives CDR1 SGHTA, CDR2 FQGNSA. The V gene end was trimmed by 5 bases and the J gene end by 8 bases; junction bases not matched to a gene: 6. The CDR3 extends over 15 amino acids. CDR3 loop: CASSPRLAGGHEQFF. Written as DNA, the CDR3 is TGTGCCAGCAGCCCAAGACTAGCGGGAGGCCATGAGCAGTTCTTC.

The J gene is TRBJ1-3, the V gene TRBV18, with no clear D. CDR1 is KGHSH and CDR2 is LQKENI in the germline V gene. V was trimmed by 3 bases and J by 4 bases, leaving 13 bases between them. The CDR3 is made up of 15 amino acids. The chain's CDR3 is CASSPPGGIGNTIYF. The CDR3 DNA reads as TGTGCCAGCTCACCCCCCGGCGGGATCGGAAACACCATATATTTT.

The V call is TRBV6-2 or TRBV6-3, the J call TRBJ1-5; 9 nucleotides match TRBD1. V trimming: 6 bases; J trimming: 2 bases; junction bases outside the gene matches: 14. This CDR3 has 18 amino acids. CDR1 MNHEY and CDR2 SVGEGT come from the germline V gene. The CDR3 is CASSPILTGQGRNQPQHF. The CDR3 region has the DNA TGTGCCAGCAGCCCTATACTGACGGGACAGGGCCGCAATCAGCCCCAGCATTTT.

This clone was counted a single time. The V gene is TRBV19, the J gene TRBJ1-2; D possibly corresponds to TRBD1 (6 bases). The CDR3 is made up of 14 amino acids. The V end lost 5 bases, the J end lost 2 bases, and 12 bases lay between the germline ends. Germline V gene sequence: CDR1 LNHDA, CDR2 SQIVND (reference sequence). CDR3 in DNA: TGTGCCAGTAGTCCCGGGGGGGGCAACTATGGCTACACCTTC. Its translation is CASSPGGGNYGYTF.

The chain is built from TRBV25-1 and TRBJ1-2; possible D gene TRBD1, 5 bases. The germline gives CDR1 MGHDK, CDR2 SYGVNS. The CDR3 sequence is 11 residues long. Between the trimmed V and J ends, which lost 5 bases and 7 bases, there was a span of 8 bases. The CDR3 loop reads CASSRDFGYTF. CDR3 DNA sequence: TGTGCCAGCAGTCGGGACTTTGGCTACACCTTC.

This rearrangement joins TRBV2 to TRBJ1-3, with TRBD1 matching 9 bases. The CDR3 contains 15 residues. Trimming took 6 bases from V and 1 from J; bases not matched to a gene: 4. From germline, CDR1 is SNHLY and CDR2 FYNNEI. The CDR3 region has the DNA TGTGCCAGCAGCGGGACAGGGCCTTCTGGAAACACCATATATTTT. Amino acid sequence: CASSGTGPSGNTIYF.

The rearrangement uses TRBV4-2 and TRBJ2-7; 10 positions agree with TRBD2. Per the germline V gene, CDR1 is LGHNA and CDR2 is YNFKEQ. This CDR3 spans 16 amino acids. Trimming at V came to 3 bases and at J to 2 bases, leaving 7 bases not matched to a gene. CDR3 sequence (DNA): TGTGCCAGCAGCCAGGATTCTAGCGGGAGTGCCTACGAGCAGTACTTC. Protein product: CASSQDSSGSAYEQYF.

This clone occurred many times. The rearrangement uses TRBV6-5 and TRBJ2-3; unclear D gene. CDR1 is MNHEY and CDR2 is SVGAGI in the germline V gene. Between the trimmed V and J ends, which lost 7 bases and 1 base, there was a span of 12 bases. The CDR3 is made up of 14 amino acids. CDR3 loop: CASTLIAGTDTQYF. Here the CDR3 DNA reads TGTGCCAGCACCCTAATCGCCGGCACAGATACGCAGTATTTT.

V gene TRBV21-1 combines with J gene TRBJ2-7; the D call of TRBD2 is as the table states it, not checked on the DNA. TRBV21-1 is reported as a pseudogene. The CDR3 extends over 16 amino acids. The CDR3, as DNA: TGTGCCAGCAGCAAAGTGGAGTTCCCAAGCTCCTACGAGCAGTACTTC. Protein product: CASSKVEFPSSYEQYF.

V is TRBV19 and J is TRBJ2-3; perhaps TRBD1 as D (6 bases). V lost 6 bases and J 6 bases, leaving 10 bases between the germline ends. The CDR3 loop spans 12 amino acids. Germline V gives CDR1 LNHDA, CDR2 SQIVND (reference sequence). CDR3 residues: CASSRGADTQYF. The CDR3 DNA reads as TGTGCCAGTAGCAGGGGAGCGGATACGCAGTATTTT.

The gene calls are TRBV6-2 or TRBV6-3 and TRBJ2-2; 10 bases line up with TRBD2. This CDR3 region has 15 residues. Germline-derived CDR1 and CDR2 are MNHEY and SVGEGT. The V gene end was trimmed by 4 bases and the J gene end by 5 bases; junction bases not matched to a gene: 4. CDR3 residues: CASSSSGGETGELFF. As DNA, the CDR3 is TGTGCCAGCAGTTCTAGCGGGGGTGAAACCGGGGAGCTGTTTTTT.

This clone has only one observation. The chain couples TRBV5-6 to TRBJ2-3; weak D call: TRBD2 (6 bases). Germline V CDR1 and CDR2: SGHDT, YYEEEE. There are 17 residues in the CDR3. Between the trimmed V and J ends, which lost 4 bases and 1 base, there was a span of 19 bases. The CDR3 loop reads CASSAGYTETGTDTQYF. The CDR3 DNA reads as TGTGCCAGCAGCGCGGGATATACCGAGACAGGCACAGATACGCAGTATTTT.

The chain uses TRBV2 and TRBJ1-5; tentatively, D is TRBD1 (5 bases). The CDR3 contains 15 residues. From germline, CDR1 is SNHLY and CDR2 FYNNEI. V gave up 2 bases and J gave up 8 bases, with 16 bases separating them. The CDR3, as DNA: TGTGCCAGCAGTGAACAGGGCGGAAGATTGGAGCCCCAGCATTTT. This codes for CASSEQGGRLEPQHF.